The 15 T cell receptor beta chains reported below all come from one sample, sequenced in a study of naive and memory T cell subsets. An equimolar mix of two oligonucleotides served as the beta constant-region primer for TRBC1 and TRBC2. The ligated cDNA underwent four PCR rounds using SP2 and nested alpha and beta constant-region primers. TCRdb re-analysed the UMI-ligation and nested PCR reads in MiXCR, keeping a single row per CDR3 protein. The sample yields about 120,000 distinct CDR3 sequences, about 36% seen once. The sample comprised central memory CD4+ T cells from blood. Receptors were obtained from a human donor in good health.

This clonotype appeared a few times. The rearrangement links TRBV20-1 to TRBJ2-4; TRBD1 matches 7 bases. Looked up from germline, CDR1 is DFQATT and CDR2 is SNEGSKA (reference sequence). The CDR3 length is 14 residues. J was trimmed by 1 base and V by 3 bases; bases with no gene match: 3. CDR3 loop: CSASLTGAKNIQYF. CDR3 DNA: TGCAGTGCTAGCTTGACAGGGGCCAAAAACATTCAGTACTTC.

The chain has TRBV12-3 or TRBV12-4 and TRBJ1-2; perhaps TRBD1 as D (6 bases). Trimming shortened V by 5 bases and J by 5 bases, and 12 bases separated the two germline ends. This CDR3 comprises 13 residues. The CDR3 DNA reads as TGTGCCAGCAGTCAGGGGCCAAAGTATGGCTACACCTTC. This sequence encodes CASSQGPKYGYTF.

CDR3 DNA sequence: TGTGCCAGCAGCCTGCGGACAGCGAACACCGGGGAGCTGTTTTTT. Residues: CASSLRTANTGELFF. The V gene is TRBV11-2, the J gene TRBJ2-2; possibly TRBD1 for D (6 bases). Trimming left V 5 bases short and J 0 bases short, with 10 bases between. This CDR3 is built from 15 residues. The germline V gene encodes CDR1 SGHAT and CDR2 FQNNGV. Supplemented by reference TRBV11-2 and TRBJ2-2, the full variable domain reads EAGVAQSPRYKIIEKRQSVAFWCNPISGHATLYWYQQILGQGPKLLIQFQNNGVVDDSQLPKDRFSAERLKGVDSTLKIQPAKLEDSAVYLCASSLRTANTGELFFGEGSRLTVL.

The CDR3 DNA follows: TGTGCCAGCGGGCAGGGGACCCAGTACTTC. Protein product: CASGQGTQYF. The gene calls are TRBV28 and TRBJ2-5, with D possibly TRBD1 on 5 matching bases. Trimming shortened V by 8 bases and J by 7 bases, and 8 bases separated the two germline ends. CDR1 MDHEN and CDR2 SYDVKM come from the germline V gene. CDR3 length: 10 amino acids. Looking up the rest from reference TRBV28 and TRBJ2-5 gives the full variable domain: DVKVTQSSRYLVKRTGEKVFLECVQDMDHENMFWYRQDPGLGLRLIYFSYDVKMKEKGDIPEGYSVSREKKERFSLILESASTNQTSMYLCASGQGTQYFGPGTRLLVL.

In this sample, this clonotype turned up a few times. The chain joins TRBV20-1 to TRBJ2-3; no clear D gene. CDR3 length equals 15 residues. V lost 3 bases and J 0 bases, leaving 13 bases between the germline ends. Germline CDR1 and CDR2: DFQATT and SNEGSKA (reference sequence). The CDR3 reads CSASLGRVSTDTQYF. Written as DNA, the CDR3 is TGCAGTGCTAGTCTTGGCAGAGTTAGCACAGATACGCAGTATTTT.

The rearrangement uses TRBV11-2 and TRBJ2-1, with D unclear. This CDR3 has 16 residues. Germline lookup yields CDR1 SGHAT and CDR2 FQNNGV. V was trimmed by 5 bases and J by 2 bases, leaving 16 bases between them. CDR3 coding DNA: TGTGCCAGCAGCCGCGGACCAGCGTTAGCCTACAATGAGCAGTTCTTC. Protein sequence: CASSRGPALAYNEQFF.

J is TRBJ2-3 and V is TRBV7-9, with 7 positions matching TRBD2. Per germline, CDR1 SEHNR and CDR2 FQNEAQ (reference sequence). V was pared by 5 bases and J by 2 bases, with 10 bases of the junction left unmatched. The CDR3 consists of 16 residues. CDR3 sequence reads: CASSRPPGGITDTQYF. In DNA, the CDR3 is TGTGCCAGCAGCCGTCCACCGGGAGGAATCACAGATACGCAGTATTTT.

The chain couples TRBV27 to TRBJ2-7; D possibly corresponds to TRBD1 (6 bases). With 8 bases removed from V and 5 bases from J, the gap between germline ends came to 19 bases. The CDR3 extends over 14 amino acids. Germline V gene lookup returns CDR1 MNHEY and CDR2 SMNVEV (reference sequence). CDR3 bases: TGTGCCAGCCGAAACGACAGGATTTGGGACGAGCAGTACTTC. It is translated as CASRNDRIWDEQYF.

In this sample, this clonotype turned up a few times. This chain links TRBV28 with TRBJ2-7, with D possibly being TRBD1 or TRBD2 (5 bases each). Trimming cost V 4 bases and J 1 base, with 17 bases left between them. In germline, CDR1 is MDHEN, CDR2 SYDVKM. The length of the CDR3 is 16 residues. CDR3 protein: CASSSLAGRSSYEQYF. CDR3 bases: TGTGCCAGCAGTTCCCTCGCAGGGAGAAGTTCCTACGAGCAGTACTTC.

V gene TRBV28 combines with J gene TRBJ1-2; D remains unclear. V dropped 4 bases and J dropped 2 bases, with 5 bases sitting between them. In germline, CDR1 is MDHEN, CDR2 SYDVKM. This CDR3 comprises 12 residues. The CDR3 protein is CASSYDNYGYTF. The CDR3 DNA sequence: TGTGCCAGCAGTTACGACAACTATGGCTACACCTTC.

The chain joins TRBV29-1 to TRBJ2-5, with no clear D. The germline gives CDR1 SQVTM, CDR2 ANQGSEA. With 1 base removed from V and 5 bases from J, the gap between germline ends came to 2 bases. This CDR3 spans 10 amino acids. CDR3 region: CSVEGETQYF. CDR3 bases: TGCAGCGTTGAAGGGGAGACCCAGTACTTC.

The chain combines TRBV20-1 with TRBJ2-2; 11 nucleotides line up with TRBD1. The V gene's germline CDR1 is DFQATT and CDR2 SNEGSKA (reference sequence). V lost 6 bases to trimming and J lost 7 bases; unmatched junction nucleotides: 7. The CDR3 has 14 residues. CDR3: CSATGTGGVGELFF. As DNA, the CDR3 is TGCAGTGCCACCGGGACAGGGGGAGTCGGGGAGCTGTTTTTT.

This clonotype was found many times. CDR3 bases: TGTGCCAGCAGGCCTGCGTGGAACACCGGGGAGCTGTTTTTT. It translates to CASRPAWNTGELFF. V usage is TRBV7-2 and J usage is TRBJ2-2; D unclear. The CDR3 covers 14 residues. Trimming cost V 6 bases and J 1 base, with 9 bases left between them. Germline CDR1 reads SGHTA; CDR2 reads FQGNSA. Filled out from reference TRBV7-2 and TRBJ2-2, the complete variable domain reads GAGVSQSPSNKVTEKGKDVELRCDPISGHTALYWYRQSLGQGLEFLIYFQGNSAPDKSGLPSDRFSAERTGGSVSTLTIQRTQQEDSAVYLCASRPAWNTGELFFGEGSRLTVL.

The chain recombines TRBV18 with TRBJ1-1; D unclear. Germline CDR1 KGHSH, CDR2 LQKENI. V gave up 2 bases and J gave up 4 bases, with 5 bases separating them. This CDR3 has 12 residues. The CDR3 protein is CASSPDATEAFF. Here the CDR3 DNA reads TGTGCCAGCTCACCAGACGCCACTGAAGCTTTCTTT. Filled out from reference TRBV18 and TRBJ1-1, the complete variable domain reads NAGVMQNPRHLVRRRGQEARLRCSPMKGHSHVYWYRQLPEEGLKFMVYLQKENIIDESGMPKERFSAEFPKEGPSILRIQQVVRGDSAAYFCASSPDATEAFFGQGTRLTVV.

The V and J genes are TRBV24-1 and TRBJ2-5, with D possibly TRBD1 on 6 matching bases. The CDR3 contains 15 residues. Trimming took 4 bases from V and 2 from J, leaving 13 bases between them. The germline gives CDR1 KGHDR, CDR2 SFDVKD. This CDR3 is CATSETTGIQETQYF. The CDR3 DNA sequence: TGTGCCACCAGTGAAACTACAGGGATACAAGAGACCCAGTACTTC.